The 20 T cell receptor beta chains given below trace back to one sample, sequenced in a study of blood T cell repertoires in COVID-19. This table comes from immunoSEQ multiplex PCR, and its TCRdb copy is limited to in-frame clones, with some not included. The table shows roughly 200,000 clones, with 87% occurring only once. The sample consisted of peripheral blood. These receptors were collected from a man in his 60s with active or convalescent COVID-19.

This clone was observed once. The V and J genes are TRBV7-3 and TRBJ2-5, with D unclear. In germline, CDR1 is SGHTA, CDR2 FQGTGA. The V end was cut by 2 bases, the J end by 2 bases, with 6 bases between. This CDR3 contains 13 residues. CDR3 in amino acids: CASSLERQETQYF. For the CDR3, the DNA is TGTGCCAGCAGCTTAGAGAGGCAAGAGACCCAGTACTTC.

Points on this clone: This same CDR3 is encoded by further DNA sequences in the sample. The chain recombines TRBV6-5 with TRBJ1-3, with a tentative D call TRBD1 (6 bases). V gave up 6 bases and J gave up 1 base, with 10 bases separating them. CDR1 MNHEY and CDR2 SVGAGI come from the germline V gene. The length of the CDR3 is 14 residues. CDR3: CASSRTGSGNTIYF. The DNA for the CDR3 is TGTGCCAGCAGCCGTACAGGGTCTGGAAACACCATATATTTT.

This rearrangement joins TRBV10-2 to TRBJ2-3; 11 bases align to TRBD2. CDR3 length: 17 residues. The J segment lost 1 base and the V segment lost 5 bases, leaving 8 bases of the junction unmatched. In germline, CDR1 is WSHSY, CDR2 SAAADI. The CDR3 DNA is TGCGCCAGCAGTCAACGACTAGCGGGGCCGCGCACAGATACGCAGTATTTT. Residues: CASSQRLAGPRTDTQYF.

V usage is TRBV29-1 and J usage is TRBJ1-2; 12 bases map to TRBD1. This CDR3 has 12 amino acids. Germline-derived CDR1 and CDR2 are SQVTM and ANQGSEA. V trimming: 8 bases; J trimming: 8 bases; junction bases outside the gene matches: 6. The CDR3 is CSMTGTGGGYTF. The CDR3 DNA is TGCAGCATGACTGGGACAGGGGGCGGCTACACCTTC.

The rearrangement links TRBV7-3 to TRBJ2-2, with D tentatively TRBD1 (6 bases). V gave up 4 bases and J gave up 6 bases, with 12 bases separating them. Germline-derived CDR1 and CDR2 are SGHTA and FQGTGA. CDR3 length equals 14 residues. CDR3 nucleotides: TGTGCCAGCAGCTCACACAGGGCATCCGGGGAGCTGTTTTTT. This translates into CASSSHRASGELFF.

The CDR3 loop reads CSAPPGYGYTF. CDR3 nucleotide sequence: TGCAGTGCTCCCCCGGGGTATGGCTACACCTTC. This chain joins TRBV20-1 and TRBJ1-2; D unresolved. CDR1 is DFQATT, CDR2 SNEGSKA, per germline (reference sequence). CDR3 size: 11 residues. Deletions cut 5 bases from V and 5 bases from J, with 9 bases between.

The CDR3 protein is CASSERDSTGELFF. In DNA form, the CDR3 reads TGTGCCAGCAGTGAAAGGGACTCCACCGGGGAGCTGTTTTTT. The rearrangement joins TRBV2 to TRBJ2-2, with D tentatively TRBD2 (6 bases). This CDR3 is built from 14 residues. Germline V gene data show CDR1 as SNHLY and CDR2 as FYNNEI. Between the trimmed V and J ends, which lost 2 bases and 4 bases, there was a span of 8 bases.

The chain employs TRBV5-1 and TRBJ1-3; 8 bases map to TRBD1. J gave up 0 bases and V 0 bases, and 11 bases lay outside the gene matches. From germline, CDR1 is SGHRS and CDR2 YFSETQ. The CDR3 consists of 19 residues. The CDR3 nucleotides are TGCGCCAGCAGCTTGGCCGGAAGGCAGGGGGCTTTCTCTGGAAACACCATATATTTT. The encoded protein is CASSLAGRQGAFSGNTIYF. Complete variable domain (other parts from reference TRBV5-1 and TRBJ1-3): KAGVTQTPRYLIKTRGQQVTLSCSPISGHRSVSWYQQTPGQGLQFLFEYFSETQRNKGNFPGRFSGRQFSNSRSEMNVSTLELGDSALYLCASSLAGRQGAFSGNTIYFGEGSWLTVV.

This clone was seen only a few times. The CDR3 nucleotides read TGCGCCAGCAGTGAGTGGACAGGGAGATCAACTGAAGCTTTCTTT. This translates into CASSEWTGRSTEAFF. The genes are TRBV10-2 and TRBJ1-1; 8 bases align to TRBD1. This CDR3 is 15 amino acids long. V dropped 1 base and J dropped 5; count of bases not matched to a gene: 6. Germline loops: CDR1 WSHSY, CDR2 SAAADI.

This clone has a single count. The chain recombines TRBV5-1 with TRBJ1-3; D is ambiguous. This CDR3 has 18 amino acids. V was clipped by 0 bases and J by 2 bases, with 18 bases between them. Germline-derived CDR1 and CDR2 are SGHRS and YFSETQ. The CDR3 DNA follows: TGCGCCAGCAGCTTGGTTACCGCGGGCGGCAAGACTGGAAACACCATATATTTT. This gives the protein CASSLVTAGGKTGNTIYF.

This clone was picked up a small number of times. This rearrangement joins TRBV6-5 to TRBJ1-3, with no clear D. The V gene's germline CDR1 is MNHEY and CDR2 SVGAGI. Trimming took off 8 bases at V and 2 bases at J, with 13 bases between the two ends. CDR3 length: 14 amino acids. CDR3 in DNA: TGTGCCAGCCTTGGCATCAGTGCTGGAAACACCATATATTTT. Translated: CASLGISAGNTIYF.

This chain links TRBV19 with TRBJ1-3; 7 bases are a match to TRBD1. Germline CDR1 and CDR2: LNHDA and SQIVND (reference sequence). The CDR3 has 17 amino acids. V was pared by 5 bases and J by 0 bases, with 10 bases of the junction left unmatched. CDR3 residues: CASSVRQGTNSGNTIYF. The DNA for the CDR3 is TGTGCCAGTAGTGTACGACAGGGAACCAACTCTGGAAACACCATATATTTT.

The chain uses TRBV20-1 and TRBJ2-1; the D gene is possibly TRBD2 (6 bases). V was trimmed by 6 bases and J by 10 bases, leaving 10 bases between them. The CDR3 spans 10 residues. CDR1 DFQATT and CDR2 SNEGSKA come from the germline V gene (reference sequence). CDR3 protein: CSAYRGEQFF. The CDR3 region has the DNA TGCAGTGCGTACCGGGGGGAGCAGTTCTTC.

The genes are TRBV5-1 and TRBJ2-7, with no clear D. Germline-derived CDR1 and CDR2 are SGHRS and YFSETQ. V lost 4 bases and J lost 2, with 7 bases in between. CDR3 length: 12 residues. In nucleotides, the CDR3 is TGCGCCAGCAGCGCCAAGCCCTACGAGCAGTACTTC. This sequence encodes CASSAKPYEQYF.

V gene TRBV3-1 (or the pseudogene TRBV3-2) combines with J gene TRBJ2-2, with TRBD2 identical over 10 bases. This CDR3 spans 16 amino acids. The J segment lost 1 base and the V segment lost 4 bases, leaving 3 bases of the junction unmatched. Germline CDR1 and CDR2: LGHDT and YNNKEL (reference sequence). The CDR3 region is CASSPGLAENTGELFF. Here the CDR3 DNA reads TGTGCCAGCAGCCCCGGACTAGCGGAGAACACCGGGGAGCTGTTTTTT.

The gene calls are TRBV2 and TRBJ1-1; TRBD1 agrees at 7 bases. The germline V gene encodes CDR1 SNHLY and CDR2 FYNNEI. V was clipped by 1 base and J by 2 bases; unmatched bases: 4. CDR3 length: 15 residues. The DNA of the CDR3 is TGTGCCAGCAGTGAAGAGACAGGGAGAAACACTGAAGCTTTCTTT. It is translated as CASSEETGRNTEAFF. Full variable domain (outside the CDR3, taken from reference TRBV2 and TRBJ1-1): EPEVTQTPSHQVTQMGQEVILRCVPISNHLYFYWYRQILGQKVEFLVSFYNNEISEKSEIFDDQFSVERPDGSNFTLKIRSTKLEDSAMYFCASSEETGRNTEAFFGQGTRLTVV.

The V gene is TRBV2, the J gene TRBJ1-6, with 7 bases identical to TRBD1. The V gene's germline CDR1 is SNHLY and CDR2 FYNNEI. This CDR3 has 15 residues. Unmatched junction bases numbered 13, after V lost 7 bases and J lost 10 bases. CDR3 in DNA: TGTGCCAGCATCCAACAGGGGCGTAAGGGGTCACCCCTCCACTTT. The encoded protein is CASIQQGRKGSPLHF.

This clone was detected a few times. The chain is built from TRBV27 and TRBJ1-6; possible D gene TRBD1, 5 bases. Germline V gene sequence: CDR1 MNHEY, CDR2 SMNVEV (reference sequence). The CDR3 extends over 14 amino acids. Trimming removed 3 bases from V and 10 bases from J, with 13 bases in between. The DNA of the CDR3 is TGTGCCAGCAGTTTGGGGAGGGGAAGGTCACCCCTCCACTTT. It specifies CASSLGRGRSPLHF.

This clone was detected only once. The chain joins TRBV9 to TRBJ2-3; weak D call: TRBD2 (6 bases). Germline assignment: CDR1 SGDLS and CDR2 YYNGEE. The CDR3 is 15 amino acids. V dropped 4 bases and J dropped 1 base, with 13 bases sitting between them. CDR3 coding DNA: TGTGCCAGCAGCCCTTTCGGGGGACGCACAGATACGCAGTATTTT. This gives the protein CASSPFGGRTDTQYF.

CDR3 in DNA: TGTGCCAGCAGCCACGGACTAGAACAGTTCCAAGAGACCCAGTACTTC. Its protein product is CASSHGLEQFQETQYF. The rearrangement uses TRBV7-9 and TRBJ2-5; 7 positions match TRBD2. V lost 5 bases, J lost 1 base, and 10 bases stayed unmatched. From germline, CDR1 is SEHNR and CDR2 FQNEAQ (reference sequence). CDR3 length equals 16 residues.